This T cell receptor beta chain comes out of a study of memory CD4+ T cells and cytomegalovirus serostatus. Whole-study results and caveats: Median bootstrapped AUC for CMV status was approximately 0.96 originally, about 0.9 US-trained. 67 of 164 known CMV-associated TCRbeta sequences appeared in CD4+ memory.

The assay was immunoSEQ multiplex PCR, and TCRdb's table has in-frame clones only and misses some. The top ten clones hold about 0.82% of a sample with some 57,000 clones, roughly 80% of them seen once. Per germline, CDR1 SGHDT and CDR2 YYEEEE. V was clipped by 0 bases and J by 7 bases, with 11 bases between them. This CDR3 is built from 13 residues. Single viable CD3+CD4+CD8-CD45RO+ cells were sorted as the memory CD4+ T cells. Positive selection with CD4 microbeads enriched total CD4+ T cells. With respect to this clone: Its antigen is still unknown. The sample has other DNA sequences that encode this CDR3 too.

The chain is built from TRBV5-6 and TRBJ2-7, with D hard to call. The source material was memory CD4+ T cells from blood. The source of this sequence is an adult in good health and CMV-seronegative. CDR3 coding DNA: TGTGCCAGCAGCTTGGTTGGGGTCGGAGAGCAGTACTTC. It specifies CASSLVGVGEQYF.